This is a list of T cell receptor beta chains from one sample in a study of T-cell memory formation after mild COVID-19. Each CDR3 protein gets one entry after TCRdb re-called the 5' RACE reads with MiXCR. The data hold around 370,000 distinct CDR3 sequences, with 21% observed a single time. The sequenced sample consisted of PBMCs or a T cell subset sorted from them (not recorded which). The receptors derive from an adult woman who had mild COVID-19 (a few samples of this study predate the infection). Cell type and time point are not known. Both conserved end residues are part of each CDR3. Clone sizes are given selectively: once, few, many, or a class where the clone is expanded.

V	size	J	CDR3
TRBV4-1	-	TRBJ1-1	CASSPGQPTEAFF
TRBV7-9	many	TRBJ1-2	CASSGYRGSDYGYTF
TRBV19	-	TRBJ1-5	CATKTGGHQPQHF
TRBV7-2	many	TRBJ2-1	CASSPGLAGNNEQFF
TRBV4-1	-	TRBJ1-1	CASSRDPRDGQGNTEAFF
TRBV2	few	TRBJ2-1	CASSEVRGAGYNEQFF
TRBV6-6	-	TRBJ1-2	CASSRDRKFYGYTF
TRBV15	-	TRBJ2-3	CATSRDQGLAFTDTQYF
TRBV29-1	few	TRBJ2-5	CSVEDLQGRTQYF
TRBV12-3/TRBV12-4	-	TRBJ1-6	CASSPRTGVKNSPLHF
TRBV12-3/TRBV12-4	many	TRBJ2-3	CASSPSSRALGTDTQYF
TRBV21-1	-	TRBJ1-4	CADWGFGDEKLFF
TRBV11-2	-	TRBJ2-5	CASSRIDRGEKTQYF
TRBV24-1	-	TRBJ2-3	CATSDLHRDTQYF
TRBV27	few	TRBJ1-5	CASSLGGGTRPQHF
TRBV12-3/TRBV12-4	-	TRBJ1-1	CASSLPAGTGEAFF
TRBV20-1	-	TRBJ1-5	CSASLVQGGNQPQHF
TRBV12-3/TRBV12-4	-	TRBJ2-5	CASSFTGTIGETQYF
TRBV5-1	few	TRBJ1-1	CASSLETNTEAFF
TRBV11-2	few	TRBJ1-5	CASSLGQGRYQPQHF
TRBV12-3/TRBV12-4	few	TRBJ2-7	CASSSPPSSYEQYF